This T cell receptor beta chain was captured in a study of T cells in Graves' hyperthyroidism and ophthalmopathy. This clonotype showed up many times. A read error may account for a junction end that differs from germline. The germline CDR1 and CDR2 sequences are SGHRS and YFSETQ. The CDR3 runs to 13 residues. The CDR3 regions of TCR beta were amplified from RNA transcripts. RT-PCR in the first round (using the HTBI primer set) targeted the TCR CDR3. MiXCR, run by TCRdb on the multiplex PCR reads, gives a single entry per CDR3 protein. The sample holds more than 500,000 distinct CDR3 sequences; 12% to 15% are singletons and the top ten take about 14%.

The specimen was blood. The rearrangement links TRBV5-1 to TRBJ2-7, with 7 bases that match TRBD1. The TCR was taken from a woman aged 40 to 50 with Graves' hyperthyroidism. The CDR3 DNA sequence: TGTGCCAGCAGTAAGGACAGGAGCTACGAGCAGTACTTC. It yields the protein CASSKDRSYEQYF.